This T cell receptor (beta chain) was recovered during a study of blood T cell repertoires in COVID-19 (TCRdb year 2020). For context, the study as a whole: Collaborator samples came from the United States, Italy and Spain and covered acute and convalescent phases of COVID-19. The prospective study material was composed of cDNA or gDNA derived from T cells, B-cell-depleted T cells, or PBMCs. The dataset comprised deeply sampled blood TCRbeta repertoires from subjects exposed to, actively infected with, or recovered from COVID-19. The repertoires were released in a freely available public database intended as a resource for research on the immune response to SARS-CoV-2. The samples were drawn from two sources: the first 160 participants of the ongoing ImmuneRACE study, and 950 to 1,500 subjects contributed by 6 global collaborators. Sample metadata almost always included a de-identified subject ID, COVID-19 status, age in years and sex. HLA class I and class II types, where available, came from metadata supplied by the sample provider rather than from assay-based typing. Overall study outcomes, separate from this receptor: Clinical and demographic metadata were provided uncurated, with the amount varying by source and participant.

Taken from the germline V gene, the CDR1 and CDR2 loops are KGHSH and LQKENI. Trimmed from V: 5 bases; trimmed from J: 4 bases; junction bases lacking a gene match: 6. Counted from cysteine to phenylalanine, this CDR3 has 14 amino acids. Just CDR3 DNA is preserved here, 42 bases in frame from base 1. In Seattle, one collaborating source enrolled patients while the infection was active and tracked those patients longitudinally over the course of disease. Whole blood was collected in K2EDTA tubes by collaborating institutions according to the institutions' own protocols. Collaborator samples were shipped for TCRbeta analysis as frozen whole blood, isolated PBMCs, or DNA extracted from either sample type. Concerning this clone: The antigen it binds to is not known. Base qualities are not at hand, and no much larger clone is one base apart.

TCRbeta CDR3 regions were amplified from genomic DNA by means of the immunoSEQ Assay, a bias-controlled multiplex PCR. The authors processed their data as follows. Nucleated cell counts per sample were estimated from amplification of reference gene primers within the assay. To quantify the absolute abundance of each unique TCRbeta CDR3 rearrangement, sequence reads were collapsed and filtered. For each sample, productive Simpson clonality was calculated as the square root of Simpson's diversity index over productive rearrangements. The table comes from immuneACCESS by way of TCRdb, which keeps in-frame sequences with V and J called. Part of the clones is missing from these tables; in studies checked, under half for an unresolved V gene and the rest for unknown reasons. The V and J calls and clone size were taken over from that table, and D and trimming were inferred from the DNA. The sample table holds fewer than 80,000 clones, of which around 73% were seen once. The top ten hold 12% to 15% of the sample.

Material: peripheral blood. The receptor was derived from a man in his fifties or sixties with COVID-19, enrolled during active disease. In this chain, TRBV18 is recombined with TRBJ2-7, and TRBD2 aligns with 9 junction nucleotides. In nucleotides, the sequence is TGTGCCAGCTCAGTGCGGGAGGGCCTTTACGAGCAGTACTTC. It specifies CASSVREGLYEQYF. This CDR3, with the reference TRBV18 and TRBJ2-7 proteins standing in past its ends, gives the full variable domain NAGVMQNPRHLVRRRGQEARLRCSPMKGHSHVYWYRQLPEEGLKFMVYLQKENIIDESGMPKERFSAEFPKEGPSILRIQQVVRGDSAAYFCASSVREGLYEQYFGPGTRLTVT.